Listed below are T cell receptor beta chains from one sample, sequenced in a study of shared clonotypes between healthy human individuals. The repertoire was sequenced with immunoSEQ multiplex PCR; TCRdb's copy has only in-frame clones and lacks some. Among around 340,000 clones, over 70% were seen once, and the ten largest hold over 9.5%. Sequencing used memory CD4+ T cells sorted from blood. These receptors originate from a man aged 25 to 45 in good health. CDR3s include the opening cysteine and the closing phenylalanine or tryptophan. Each record gives: J gene, D gene, clone size, V gene, CDR3 protein, CDR3 DNA. A D gene is named only where the DNA matches it firmly. A row's size may be missing; if present it is once, few, many or a size class.

J: TRBJ2-3; D: NA; size: NA; V: TRBV11-3; CDR3: CASSLVLGRVEDTQYF; DNA: TGTGCCAGCAGCTTAGTTCTCGGGAGAGTGGAAGATACGCAGTATTTT
J: TRBJ2-5; D: NA; size: few; V: TRBV9; CDR3: CASSVVGGSAGETQYF; DNA: TGTGCCAGCAGCGTAGTAGGTGGTTCGGCGGGGGAGACCCAGTACTTC
J: TRBJ2-5; D: NA; size: NA; V: TRBV7-2; CDR3: CASSPGETQYF; DNA: TGTGCCAGCAGCCCAGGAGAGACCCAGTACTTC
J: TRBJ1-2; D: TRBD1; size: NA; V: TRBV4-1; CDR3: CASSQPRQGANYGYTF; DNA: TGCGCCAGCAGCCAACCCCGACAGGGGGCGAACTATGGCTACACCTTC
J: TRBJ2-7; D: TRBD1; size: NA; V: TRBV6-5; CDR3: CASSGRDRVYEQYF; DNA: TGTGCCAGCAGTGGAAGGGACAGGGTGTACGAGCAGTACTTC
J: TRBJ1-4; D: NA; size: NA; V: TRBV5-6; CDR3: CASSLGQLKLFF; DNA: TGTGCCAGCAGCTTAGGACAGTTAAAACTGTTTTTT
J: TRBJ2-5; D: NA; size: NA; V: TRBV5-1; CDR3: CASSWVGSSETQYF; DNA: TGCGCCAGCAGCTGGGTCGGGAGTTCAGAGACCCAGTACTTC
J: TRBJ2-7; D: NA; size: few; V: TRBV25-1; CDR3: CASSEQWGDYEQYF; DNA: TGTGCCAGCAGTGAACAATGGGGTGACTACGAGCAGTACTTC
J: TRBJ2-2; D: TRBD1; size: many; V: TRBV5-4; CDR3: CASSSNTGTGTGELFF; DNA: TGTGCCAGCAGTTCGAACACCGGGACAGGAACCGGGGAGCTGTTTTTT
J: TRBJ2-1; D: NA; size: NA; V: TRBV10-3; CDR3: CAIRDSYNEQFF; DNA: TGTGCCATCAGGGACTCATACAATGAGCAGTTCTTC
J: TRBJ1-6; D: TRBD1; size: NA; V: TRBV2; CDR3: CASRGTGFYSPLHF; DNA: TGTGCCAGCAGGGGGACAGGATTCTACTCACCCCTCCACTTT
J: TRBJ2-3; D: TRBD1; size: NA; V: TRBV6-6; CDR3: CASRYRGQSTDTQYF; DNA: TGTGCCAGCAGGTACAGGGGGCAGAGCACAGATACGCAGTATTTT
J: TRBJ2-7; D: NA; size: once; V: TRBV9; CDR3: CASSAGLGAIGIYEQYF; DNA: TGTGCCAGCAGCGCGGGATTGGGGGCTATTGGTATCTACGAGCAGTACTTC
J: TRBJ2-7; D: NA; size: once; V: TRBV19; CDR3: CASSIGTRLGYEQYF; DNA: TGTGCCAGTAGTATCGGGACACGTTTAGGTTACGAGCAGTACTTC
J: TRBJ2-5; D: NA; size: NA; V: TRBV21-1; CDR3: CASSKGRREGWETQYF; DNA: TGTGCCAGCAGCAAAGGTAGACGGGAGGGTTGGGAGACCCAGTACTTC
J: TRBJ2-7; D: NA; size: NA; V: TRBV27; CDR3: CASSLGGTENEQYF; DNA: TGTGCCAGCAGTTTAGGGGGGACCGAGAACGAGCAGTACTTC
J: TRBJ2-1; D: TRBD2; size: few; V: TRBV27; CDR3: CASSFRLTSGSGNEQFF; DNA: TGTGCCAGCAGTTTCCGTTTAACTAGCGGGAGCGGTAATGAGCAGTTCTTC
J: TRBJ1-6; D: NA; size: NA; V: TRBV4-1; CDR3: CASSQVARVSPLHF; DNA: TGCGCCAGCAGCCAAGTGGCCCGGGTTTCACCCCTCCACTTT
J: TRBJ1-1; D: NA; size: NA; V: TRBV6-5; CDR3: CASSYDRGGLLTEAFF; DNA: TGTGCCAGCAGTTACGATAGAGGGGGTCTTTTGACTGAAGCTTTCTTT
J: TRBJ2-1; D: NA; size: NA; V: TRBV4-3; CDR3: CASSQDGGSSYNEQFF; DNA: TGCGCCAGCAGCCAAGACGGCGGTAGCTCCTACAATGAGCAGTTCTTC
J: TRBJ2-7; D: NA; size: few; V: TRBV27; CDR3: CASSAGWIYEQYF; DNA: TGTGCCAGCTCCGCAGGGTGGATATACGAGCAGTACTTC
J: TRBJ2-7; D: NA; size: NA; V: TRBV6-5; CDR3: CASSSEPFSYEQYF; DNA: TGTGCCAGCAGTTCAGAGCCATTCTCCTACGAGCAGTACTTC
J: TRBJ2-3; D: TRBD2; size: NA; V: TRBV5-6; CDR3: CASSRRSGGSTDTQYF; DNA: TGTGCCAGCAGCCGACGTAGCGGGGGCAGCACAGATACGCAGTATTTT
J: TRBJ2-5; D: NA; size: NA; V: TRBV7-9; CDR3: CASSLNSFETQYF; DNA: TGTGCCAGCAGCTTAAATAGCTTTGAGACCCAGTACTTC
J: TRBJ2-2; D: NA; size: few; V: TRBV6-1; CDR3: CASSARRLARGTGELFF; DNA: TGTGCCAGCAGTGCCCGCCGACTAGCCAGGGGCACCGGGGAGCTGTTTTTT
J: TRBJ2-1; D: NA; size: NA; V: TRBV29-1; CDR3: CSVTSVVSGKGEQFF; DNA: TGCAGCGTGACATCAGTGGTTAGCGGAAAAGGGGAGCAGTTCTTC
J: TRBJ2-7; D: NA; size: NA; V: TRBV7-2; CDR3: CASSSGPVYEQYF; DNA: TGTGCCAGCAGCTCGGGCCCCGTCTACGAGCAGTACTTC
J: TRBJ2-1; D: NA; size: NA; V: TRBV6-1; CDR3: CACLGYNEQFF; DNA: TGTGCCTGCCTGGGCTACAATGAGCAGTTCTTC
J: TRBJ1-1; D: TRBD1; size: NA; V: TRBV11-2; CDR3: CASSLPTGVRTEAFF; DNA: TGTGCCAGCAGCCTACCCACAGGGGTTCGGACTGAAGCTTTCTTT
J: TRBJ2-2; D: NA; size: once; V: TRBV5-6; CDR3: CASSFGGKVTGELFF; DNA: TGTGCCAGCAGCTTCGGGGGAAAAGTCACCGGGGAGCTGTTTTTT
J: TRBJ2-7; D: TRBD2; size: many; V: TRBV19; CDR3: CASSIGAWTSGTYEQYF; DNA: TGTGCCAGTAGTATAGGGGCGTGGACTAGCGGGACATACGAGCAGTACTTC
J: TRBJ2-7; D: NA; size: NA; V: TRBV28; CDR3: CASSTGIHEQYF; DNA: TGTGCCAGCAGCACAGGGATCCACGAGCAGTACTTC
J: TRBJ2-7; D: NA; size: few; V: TRBV7-2; CDR3: CASSLAGFYEQYF; DNA: TGTGCCAGCAGCTTAGCGGGTTTTTACGAGCAGTACTTC
J: TRBJ2-5; D: NA; size: once; V: TRBV7-9; CDR3: CASSFVETQYF; DNA: TGTGCCAGCAGCTTCGTCGAGACCCAGTACTTC
J: TRBJ2-7; D: NA; size: once; V: TRBV5-1; CDR3: CASSLGTLGSYEQYF; DNA: TGCGCCAGCAGCTTGGGGACATTGGGCTCCTACGAGCAGTACTTC
J: TRBJ2-5; D: NA; size: once; V: TRBV5-5; CDR3: CASSLLLRQNKETQYF; DNA: TGTGCCAGCAGCTTACTTCTACGACAGAATAAAGAGACCCAGTACTTC
J: TRBJ2-7; D: TRBD1; size: few; V: TRBV2; CDR3: CASSETNRDRGYEQYF; DNA: TGTGCCAGCAGTGAGACCAATAGGGACAGGGGATACGAGCAGTACTTC
J: TRBJ1-5; D: NA; size: NA; V: TRBV6-6; CDR3: CAGSPGAQSRNQPQHF; DNA: TGTGCCGGGTCCCCGGGGGCACAGAGTAGGAATCAGCCCCAGCATTTT
J: TRBJ2-2; D: NA; size: few; V: TRBV27; CDR3: CASSFTGTVDTGELFF; DNA: TGTGCCAGCAGTTTTACCGGGACGGTAGACACCGGGGAGCTGTTTTTT
J: TRBJ2-5; D: NA; size: NA; V: TRBV7-9; CDR3: CASSLEQYSLGETQYF; DNA: TGTGCCAGCAGCTTAGAGCAGTACAGCCTTGGGGAGACCCAGTACTTC
J: TRBJ1-1; D: NA; size: NA; V: TRBV5-6; CDR3: CASSLPADTEAFF; DNA: TGTGCCAGCAGCTTGCCAGCCGACACTGAAGCTTTCTTT
J: TRBJ2-1; D: NA; size: NA; V: TRBV7-9; CDR3: CASSLGGSGRPYNEQFF; DNA: TGTGCCAGCAGCTTAGGGGGGTCCGGGAGACCGTACAATGAGCAGTTCTTC
J: TRBJ1-4; D: NA; size: NA; V: TRBV6-4; CDR3: CASITNEITAEKLFF; DNA: TGTGCCAGCATCACGAACGAAATAACGGCTGAAAAACTGTTTTTT
J: TRBJ2-2; D: NA; size: few; V: TRBV25-1; CDR3: CASSEYPGELFF; DNA: TGTGCCAGCAGTGAATATCCCGGGGAGCTGTTTTTT
J: TRBJ2-7; D: TRBD2; size: many; V: TRBV5-5; CDR3: CASSLERVAGDEQYF; DNA: TGTGCCAGCAGCTTGGAGCGGGTAGCGGGAGACGAGCAGTACTTC
J: TRBJ2-7; D: NA; size: NA; V: TRBV25-1; CDR3: CASSGPQGRDYEQYF; DNA: TGTGCCAGCAGTGGACCCCAGGGGAGGGACTACGAGCAGTACTTC
J: TRBJ2-5; D: TRBD1; size: NA; V: TRBV27; CDR3: CASKHSGTAREETQYF; DNA: TGTGCCAGCAAACATTCAGGGACAGCAAGGGAAGAGACCCAGTACTTC
J: TRBJ2-5; D: NA; size: NA; V: TRBV28; CDR3: CASSFSGRTGETQYF; DNA: TGTGCCAGCAGTTTTAGTGGCCGAACCGGGGAGACCCAGTACTTC
J: TRBJ1-1; D: NA; size: NA; V: TRBV11-2; CDR3: CASSLGSEAFF; DNA: TGTGCCAGCAGCTTAGGCAGTGAAGCTTTCTTT
J: TRBJ2-5; D: NA; size: few; V: TRBV19; CDR3: CATSPRTQETQYF; DNA: TGTGCCACCTCGCCCCGGACTCAAGAGACCCAGTACTTC
J: TRBJ2-7; D: TRBD1; size: NA; V: TRBV14; CDR3: CASGGQVYEQYF; DNA: TGTGCCAGTGGGGGACAGGTCTACGAGCAGTACTTC
J: TRBJ2-5; D: NA; size: NA; V: TRBV20-1; CDR3: CSARPDLTQYF; DNA: TGCAGTGCCCGACCTGACCTGACCCAGTACTTC
J: TRBJ2-5; D: NA; size: NA; V: TRBV11-1; CDR3: CASSQGIQETQYF; DNA: TGTGCCAGCAGCCAGGGTATCCAAGAGACCCAGTACTTC
J: TRBJ1-3; D: NA; size: few; V: TRBV6-1; CDR3: CASSEHWQGNTIYF; DNA: TGTGCCAGCAGTGAACACTGGCAGGGAAACACCATATATTTT